These T cell receptor beta chains were read from a single sample in a study of blood T cell repertoires in COVID-19. Assay used: immunoSEQ multiplex PCR; TCRdb lists only in-frame clones, some missing. This sample has approximately 300,000 clones, with 80% to 90% found just once. Sequencing used peripheral blood. The receptors here all came from a woman between 45 and 60 years old with acute or convalescent COVID-19. Both conserved end residues are part of each CDR3. Fields, in order: V gene, clone size, J gene, D gene, CDR3 DNA, CDR3 protein. A D gene is named only where the DNA matches it firmly. Only some rows state a clone size, as once, few, many or a class for expanded clones.

>TRBV5-1|once|TRBJ2-7|-
TGCGCCAGCAGCTTCGGACTCGACGAGCAGTACTTC
CASSFGLDEQYF
>TRBV2|-|TRBJ1-5|-
TGTGCCAGCAGGGAGTACACAGGAACCCACAATCAGCCCCAGCATTTT
CASREYTGTHNQPQHF
>TRBV4-1|-|TRBJ1-3|TRBD1
TGCGCCAGCAGCCAATTCACCACTCAGGGGGCTGGAAACACCATATATTTT
CASSQFTTQGAGNTIYF
>TRBV30|once|TRBJ1-4|-
TGTGCCTGGAGGAGGTCCGGGAATGAAAAACTGTTTTTT
CAWRRSGNEKLFF
>TRBV7-8|-|TRBJ1-5|TRBD1
TGTGCCAGCAGCTTAGCTATGACAGGGGTAAATCAGCCCCAGCATTTT
CASSLAMTGVNQPQHF
>TRBV9|-|TRBJ2-2|TRBD1
TGTGCCAGCAGCGTAGACTCGGGACAGGGGGCGACCGGGGAGCTGTTTTTT
CASSVDSGQGATGELFF
>TRBV7-8|-|TRBJ1-3|-
TGTGCCAGCAGCCCGAGGGGGGGGCAGGGATCCGGAAACACCATATATTTT
CASSPRGGQGSGNTIYF
>TRBV7-9|-|TRBJ2-4|-
TGTGCCAGCAGCTTAGCGATTGACGGAGGGATCTACTTC
CASSLAIDGGIYF
>TRBV18|-|TRBJ2-5|-
TGTGCCAGCTCACCAGCCCAGCGAGAGACCCAGTACTTC
CASSPAQRETQYF
>TRBV19|-|TRBJ1-2|-
TGTGCCAGTAGAGAAGGGGGTACCTATGGCTACACCTTC
CASREGGTYGYTF
>TRBV12-3/TRBV12-4|-|TRBJ1-2|-
TGTGCCAGCAGCCAACAGGGAGATGGCTACACCTTC
CASSQQGDGYTF
>TRBV5-8|-|TRBJ2-5|TRBD1
TGTGCCAGCAGTCGTCCGGGACAGGGAGTGGAGACCCAGTACTTC
CASSRPGQGVETQYF
>TRBV7-2|-|TRBJ2-3|TRBD1
TGTGCCAGCATACTGACAGGGGAAGATACGCAGTATTTT
CASILTGEDTQYF
>TRBV7-2|-|TRBJ2-3|-
TGTGCCAGCAGCCCCCGACAGGCCCTAAGCACAGATACGCAGTATTTT
CASSPRQALSTDTQYF
>TRBV27|-|TRBJ2-3|-
TGTGCCAGCAGTTTACAGGGGTTCACAGATACGCAGTATTTT
CASSLQGFTDTQYF
>TRBV6-1|-|TRBJ1-2|-
TGTGCCAGCAGTGAAAGCGGGGGCTACACCTTC
CASSESGGYTF
>TRBV11-2|-|TRBJ2-5|TRBD2
TGTGCCAGCAGCTTTTATCTAGCGGGAGAAGAGACCCAGTACTTC
CASSFYLAGEETQYF
>TRBV5-4|once|TRBJ2-3|TRBD2
TGTGCCAGCAGCTTGGCCCGACTAGCGGGAGGCACAGATACGCAGTATTTT
CASSLARLAGGTDTQYF
>TRBV12-5|-|TRBJ2-4|-
TGTGCTAGTGGTTTTCATTTTCAGGGGACCAAAAACATTCAGTACTTC
CASGFHFQGTKNIQYF
>TRBV6-5|-|TRBJ1-2|-
TGTGCCAGCAGTTTAAACCCAGAACATGGCTACACCTTC
CASSLNPEHGYTF
>TRBV30|-|TRBJ2-2|TRBD1
TGTGCCTGGAGTGTACTCGACAGGGGATTAGGGGAGCTGTTTTTT
CAWSVLDRGLGELFF
>TRBV20-1|-|TRBJ2-3|TRBD1
TGCAGTGCTAGTGGACAGGGGGTAACAGATACGCAGTATTTT
CSASGQGVTDTQYF
>TRBV27|-|TRBJ2-7|-
TGTGCCAGCAGTTACTCCGGGACAAACCCCTACGAGCAGTACTTC
CASSYSGTNPYEQYF
>TRBV9|-|TRBJ2-5|-
TGTGCCAGCAGCTCCCTAGGAGAGACCCAGTACTTC
CASSSLGETQYF
>TRBV6-6|-|TRBJ2-1|-
TGTGCCAGCAGTCCAAACAATGAGCAGTTCTTC
CASSPNNEQFF
>TRBV7-9|-|TRBJ2-3|TRBD2
TGTGCCAGCAGCCCGGGACTAGCGGAAGATACGCAGTATTTT
CASSPGLAEDTQYF
>TRBV5-1|once|TRBJ2-1|-
TGCGCCAGCACCTTGGGGGGGCACGGCTACAATGAGCAGTTCTTC
CASTLGGHGYNEQFF
>TRBV4-1|-|TRBJ1-5|TRBD1
TGCGCCAGCAGCCAAAAAGCTCCGGGACAGGATAGCAATCAGCCCCAGCATTTT
CASSQKAPGQDSNQPQHF
>TRBV2|-|TRBJ2-1|-
TGTGCCAGCAGTGAACTGGAGGGAGGTTACAATGAGCAGTTCTTC
CASSELEGGYNEQFF
>TRBV19|-|TRBJ1-1|TRBD1
TGTGCCAGTAGTATGGGGCAGGGGGCTAACACTGAAGCTTTCTTT
CASSMGQGANTEAFF
>TRBV21-1|-|TRBJ2-6|-
TGTGCCAGCAGCAAATGGCAGGGAACTGGGGCCAACGTCCTGACTTTC
CASSKWQGTGANVLTF
>TRBV3-1/TRBV3-2|-|TRBJ2-1|TRBD2
TGTGCCAGCAGCCTCAGCCCGATAGCGGGAGAAGTCAATGAGCAGTTCTTC
CASSLSPIAGEVNEQFF
>TRBV6-6|-|TRBJ1-4|TRBD1
TGTGCCAGCAGCCACTCCCCCGGGACAGGGGTTGAAAAACTGTTTTTT
CASSHSPGTGVEKLFF
>TRBV28|-|TRBJ2-3|TRBD2
TGTGCCAGCAGTTTTGGACTAGCGGCTAGCACAGATACGCAGTATTTT
CASSFGLAASTDTQYF
>TRBV4-1|-|TRBJ2-1|TRBD2
TGCGCCAGCCGTCTGGCGGGGGTATCCTACAATGAGCAGTTCTTC
CASRLAGVSYNEQFF
>TRBV9|-|TRBJ1-3|-
TGTGCCAGCAGCGTCGGGGCTACAGGGAGCTCTGGAAACACCATATATTTT
CASSVGATGSSGNTIYF
>TRBV5-5|-|TRBJ1-6|-
TGTGCCAGCAGCGGTAACGCTGGGGCAGATAATTCACCCCTCCACTTT
CASSGNAGADNSPLHF
>TRBV3-1/TRBV3-2|-|TRBJ1-1|TRBD1
TGTGCCAGCACATACGGGACAGGGCCCGTGAGCACTGAAGCTTTCTTT
CASTYGTGPVSTEAFF
>TRBV4-3|-|TRBJ2-1|TRBD2
TGCGCCAGCAGCCAAGATCTCCTAGCGGGAGATCTCACGAATGAGCAGTTCTTC
CASSQDLLAGDLTNEQFF
>TRBV7-2|-|TRBJ2-5|-
TGTGCCAGCAGCTCTATAGCCGGGGAGACCCAGTACTTC
CASSSIAGETQYF
>TRBV27|-|TRBJ2-5|-
TGTGCCAGCAGTTTAGGCAGGGGGGTTGAGACCCAGTACTTC
CASSLGRGVETQYF